These 19 T cell receptor beta chains share one sample of origin, sequenced in a study of PD-1 blockade in classical Hodgkin lymphoma. Time point indicated: cycle 4 day 1 (C4D1), after 6 weeks of nivolumab. In every patient, relapse followed autologous stem cell transplantation, while exposure to brentuximab vedotin differed. The protocol was immunoSEQ multiplex PCR, while the TCRdb copy is restricted to in-frame clones and leaves out a portion. The sample lists approximately 52,000 clones, 86% occurring once. The sample was peripheral blood mononuclear cells (PBMCs), taken before the fourth cycle of nivolumab. The receptors shown here come from a human donor with classical Hodgkin lymphoma.

This chain links TRBV5-4 with TRBJ2-2, with TRBD2 matching 7 bases. Germline loops: CDR1 SGHNT, CDR2 YYREEE (reference sequence). The CDR3 has 13 amino acids. V lost 4 bases, J lost 6 bases, and 3 bases stayed unmatched. The CDR3 nucleotides read TGTGCCAGCAGCAGCGGGGTTTCCGGGGAGCTGTTTTTT. Its translation is CASSSGVSGELFF.

The chain joins TRBV6-5 to TRBJ2-7, with TRBD2 as a possible D gene (5 bases). The CDR3 runs to 14 residues. Deletions cut 8 bases from V and 3 bases from J, with 17 bases between. The germline V gene encodes CDR1 MNHEY and CDR2 SVGAGI. CDR3 bases: TGTGCCAGCGGCTTAGGGATGGGGAGCTACGAGCAGTACTTC. Amino acids: CASGLGMGSYEQYF.

The chain is built from TRBV7-3 and TRBJ2-2; TRBD1 might be the D (6 bases). From germline, CDR1 is SGHTA and CDR2 FQGTGA. The CDR3 length is 14 residues. Trimming removed 3 bases at V and 5 bases at J, with 10 bases between. As DNA, the CDR3 is TGTGCCAGCAGCTTGGGGGCGCAGACCGGGGAGCTGTTTTTT. Translating gives CASSLGAQTGELFF.

The table lists this clone with a count of one. The chain links TRBV6-6 to TRBJ2-7; D not certain. Trimming stripped 8 bases from V and 0 bases from J, with 5 bases between. Germline V lookup: CDR1 MNHNY, CDR2 SVGAGI (reference sequence). This CDR3 comprises 11 residues. The CDR3 DNA reads TGTGCCAGCCGGAGCTCCTACGAGCAGTACTTC. As protein: CASRSSYEQYF.

This sequence joins TRBV9 and TRBJ2-3; 14 bases line up with TRBD2. The CDR3 is 15 residues long. The germline CDR1 and CDR2 sequences are SGDLS and YYNGEE. Trimming at V came to 2 bases and at J to 6 bases, leaving 2 bases not matched to a gene. The CDR3 reads CASSVGLAGGDTQYF. DNA for the CDR3: TGTGCCAGCAGCGTCGGACTAGCGGGAGGCGATACGCAGTATTTT.

The chain has TRBV7-2 and TRBJ1-3; D is unresolved. The CDR3 length is 15 residues. V was cut by 0 bases and J by 1 base, with 7 bases left in between. Germline V gene data show CDR1 as SGHTA and CDR2 as FQGNSA. The CDR3 loop is CASSLAPTSGNTIYF. The CDR3 nucleotides are TGTGCCAGCAGCTTAGCGCCGACTTCTGGAAACACCATATATTTT.

This clone was observed once. The V gene is TRBV9, the J gene TRBJ2-6; 7 nucleotides agree with TRBD1. Per germline, CDR1 SGDLS and CDR2 YYNGEE. After removal of 4 bases from V and 0 bases from J, the junction contained 10 bases not matched to a gene. The CDR3 consists of 18 residues. CDR3: CASSPRGTASSGANVLTF. The CDR3 DNA follows: TGTGCCAGCAGCCCGAGGGGGACAGCCAGCTCTGGGGCCAACGTCCTGACTTTC.

The chain uses TRBV4-1 and TRBJ2-2, with D uncertain. CDR1 is MGHRA and CDR2 is YSYEKL in the germline V gene. There are 16 residues in the CDR3. Trimming removed 0 bases at V and 1 base at J, with 9 bases between. For the CDR3, the DNA is TGCGCCAGCAGCCAAGATCGACGGAAGAACACCGGGGAGCTGTTTTTT. This codes for CASSQDRRKNTGELFF.

The chain links TRBV7-8 to TRBJ2-3; 8 bases match TRBD2. This CDR3 spans 16 amino acids. V was clipped by 4 bases and J by 4 bases; unmatched bases: 10. Germline CDR1 reads SGHVS; CDR2 reads FQNEAQ. For the CDR3, the DNA is TGTGCCAGCAGCTCCCAAGCGGGAGTCGGCGCAGATACGCAGTATTTT. It translates to CASSSQAGVGADTQYF. The entire variable domain, with the rest obtained from reference TRBV7-8 and TRBJ2-3, is as follows: GAGVSQSPRYKVAKRGQDVALRCDPISGHVSLFWYQQALGQGPEFLTYFQNEAQLDKSGLPSDRFFAERPEGSVSTLKIQRTQQEDSAVYLCASSSQAGVGADTQYFGPGTRLTVL.

The rearrangement joins TRBV7-6 to TRBJ2-7, with 7 bases fitting TRBD2. The CDR3 covers 15 residues. Germline V gives CDR1 SGHVS, CDR2 FNYEAQ. V lost 5 bases and J lost 2; bases outside the gene matches: 9. CDR3 nucleotides: TGTGCCAGCAGCCTTGCTAGCGGAGGCACCTACGAGCAGTACTTC. Encoded protein: CASSLASGGTYEQYF.

J is TRBJ1-5 and V is TRBV19; D unclear. CDR1 is LNHDA, CDR2 SQIVND, per germline (reference sequence). The CDR3 contains 15 residues. The ends were cut back, 6 bases at V and 1 base at J, with 13 bases in the middle. The CDR3 DNA reads as TGTGCCAGTAGGGAACATGGGGTCAGCAATCAGCCCCAGCATTTT. It encodes CASREHGVSNQPQHF.

The rearrangement links TRBV6-4 to TRBJ1-1; D is uncertain. The CDR3 covers 14 residues. Trimming cost V 7 bases and J 1 base, with 13 bases left between them. The germline gives CDR1 MRHNA, CDR2 SNTAGT. CDR3 residues: CASKIRTENTEAFF. DNA of the CDR3: TGTGCCAGCAAGATACGAACAGAGAACACTGAAGCTTTCTTT.

The chain recombines TRBV10-3 with TRBJ1-2, with D possibly TRBD1 on 5 matching bases. The V end was cut by 3 bases, the J end by 8 bases, with 10 bases between. This CDR3 contains 12 residues. The germline gives CDR1 ENHRY, CDR2 SYGVKD. CDR3 bases: TGTGCCATCAGTGAATCAGGGTTAGGCTACACCTTC. Amino acid sequence: CAISESGLGYTF.

J is TRBJ1-3 and V is TRBV14, with D unclear. The germline V gene has CDR1 SGHDN and CDR2 FVKESK. The CDR3 is made up of 12 amino acids. Trimming removed 4 bases from V and 3 bases from J, with 4 bases in between. The CDR3 DNA sequence: TGTGCCAGCAGCCCGGGTGGAAACACCATATATTTT. Its translation is CASSPGGNTIYF.

This chain links TRBV28 with TRBJ2-5, with D perhaps matching TRBD1 or TRBD2 (6 bases each). CDR1 and CDR2 from the germline V gene are MDHEN and SYDVKM. The V end was cut by 4 bases, the J end by 5 bases, with 26 bases between. CDR3 length: 18 residues. CDR3 loop: CASSYKGGRERRMETQYF. DNA of the CDR3: TGTGCCAGCAGTTATAAGGGGGGCCGCGAGCGCCGCATGGAGACCCAGTACTTC. The full variable domain, completed using reference TRBV28 and TRBJ2-5, is DVKVTQSSRYLVKRTGEKVFLECVQDMDHENMFWYRQDPGLGLRLIYFSYDVKMKEKGDIPEGYSVSREKKERFSLILESASTNQTSMYLCASSYKGGRERRMETQYFGPGTRLLVL.

This chain joins TRBV6-5 and TRBJ1-2; tentatively, D is TRBD1 (6 bases). CDR3 length equals 13 residues. Germline lookup yields CDR1 MNHEY and CDR2 SVGAGI. Trimming pared 6 bases from V and 5 bases from J, leaving 13 bases between. CDR3 protein: CASRGDKTYGYTF. The DNA of the CDR3 is TGTGCCAGCAGGGGGGACAAGACTTATGGCTACACCTTC.

This clone was found once. The CDR3 DNA sequence: TGTGCCAGCAGCTTGGAAGGGGGAGGAGAGACCCAGTACTTC. Protein: CASSLEGGGETQYF. The rearrangement links TRBV5-4 to TRBJ2-5; D may be TRBD1 or TRBD2 (6 bases each). CDR3 length equals 14 residues. V was clipped by 0 bases and J by 4 bases, with 10 bases between them. The germline V gene has CDR1 SGHNT and CDR2 YYREEE (reference sequence).

The V call is TRBV5-1, the J call TRBJ1-4, with D possibly being TRBD1 (6 bases). Germline assignment: CDR1 SGHRS and CDR2 YFSETQ. The CDR3 sequence is 14 residues long. V was trimmed by 4 bases and J by 8 bases, leaving 15 bases between them. The CDR3 DNA reads TGCGCCAGCAGCCCCGGGACACTTCAAGAAAAACTGTTTTTT. Amino acids: CASSPGTLQEKLFF.

The V gene is TRBV7-3, the J gene TRBJ2-3; 10 nucleotides line up with TRBD2. The CDR3 totals 16 residues. Trimming removed 0 bases from V and 4 bases from J; junction bases left unmatched: 4. Germline V gene lookup returns CDR1 SGHTA and CDR2 FQGTGA. CDR3 bases: TGTGCCAGCAGCTTAACTAGCGGGGGGTTTGCAGATACGCAGTATTTT. Translated: CASSLTSGGFADTQYF.